Below, one T cell receptor (beta chain) is given with its context. The assay was immunoSEQ multiplex PCR, and TCRdb's table has in-frame clones only and misses some. The sample consists of about 54,000 clones, 95% to 97% of them appearing once. The V end was cut by 5 bases, the J end by 2 bases, with 3 bases between. The CDR3 contains 11 residues. The germline CDR1 and CDR2 sequences are MNHNY and SVGAGI (reference sequence). These data originate in a study of control samples from healthy donors and cancer patients. Input material: blood. This TCR was recovered from a woman aged 25-40 years in good health. The chain recombines TRBV6-6 with TRBJ2-5; D ambiguous. CDR3 DNA sequence: TGTGCCAGCAGTCATCAAGAGACCCAGTACTTC. It codes for CASSHQETQYF.